This T cell receptor (beta chain) was retrieved from a study of CD8 T cells in Susac syndrome. Reverse transcription of roughly 0.5 to 1 ug RNA was carried out with random hexamers. It was immunoSEQ multiplex PCR that amplified TCR beta CDR3 across 54 Vbeta and 13 Jbeta. Each CDR3 protein is one row after TCRdb ran MiXCR on the immunoSEQ multiplex PCR reads. The sample shows some 150,000 distinct CDR3 sequences, less than 95% of them seen only once. The CDR3 contains 14 residues. The junction had 8 bases not matched to a gene; V was cut back by 4 bases and J by 5 bases. Germline values: CDR1 SGHTS, CDR2 YDEGEE.

This chain connects TRBV5-8 to TRBJ1-2; TRBD1 matches 7 bases. The sample comprised CD4+ T cells from PBMCs. This clonotype was sampled from a human donor in good health. The CDR3 loop is CASSTLTGLYGYTF. The CDR3 DNA reads TGTGCCAGCAGCACCCTGACAGGGCTATATGGCTACACCTTC.